These 16 T cell receptor beta chains were all obtained from the same sample, sequenced in a study of cytomegalovirus exposure and HLA in healthy donors. Use of 60 Vbeta and 13 Jbeta primers characterized the PCR. Measured with immunoSEQ multiplex PCR; TCRdb has only the in-frame clones, and not every one. This sample has 160,000 or so clones, with 70% to 90% found just once. Material for sequencing was PBMCs. Source of these receptors: a young woman in good health and CMV-seronegative.

The rearrangement links TRBV5-4 to TRBJ2-6, with TRBD1 matching over 7 bases. The CDR3 is made up of 17 amino acids. Germline CDR1 reads SGHNT; CDR2 reads YYREEE (reference sequence). With V trimmed by 3 bases and J by 0 bases, 6 bases remained unmatched. The CDR3 loop is CASSSWTGHSGANVLTF. The CDR3 nucleotides are TGTGCCAGCAGCTCATGGACAGGACACTCTGGGGCCAACGTCCTGACTTTC.

The chain links TRBV2 to TRBJ1-4; 8 nucleotides line up with TRBD1. The V gene end was trimmed by 5 bases and the J gene end by 4 bases; junction bases not matched to a gene: 21. The CDR3 consists of 20 residues. CDR1 and CDR2 from the germline V gene are SNHLY and FYNNEI. The CDR3 region has the DNA TGTGCCAGCAGTAATGAACTAGGACAGGGCTGGTTCCTGAATAATGAAAAACTGTTTTTT. Translating it yields CASSNELGQGWFLNNEKLFF. Full variable domain (missing parts from reference TRBV2 and TRBJ1-4): EPEVTQTPSHQVTQMGQEVILRCVPISNHLYFYWYRQILGQKVEFLVSFYNNEISEKSEIFDDQFSVERPDGSNFTLKIRSTKLEDSAMYFCASSNELGQGWFLNNEKLFFGSGTQLSVL.

DNA for the CDR3: TGTGCCAGCGGACTAATCGACGGGACCAAGTTCTTC. Translating gives CASGLIDGTKFF. This chain links TRBV19 with TRBJ2-1, with D possibly matching TRBD2 (6 bases). The CDR3 spans 12 residues. The V end lost 9 bases, the J end lost 14 bases, and 20 bases lay between the germline ends. Germline lookup yields CDR1 LNHDA and CDR2 SQIVND (reference sequence).

The table lists this clone with a few counts. This CDR3 reads CASSFSHQETQYF. Written as DNA, the CDR3 is TGTGCCAGCAGCTTTAGCCACCAAGAGACCCAGTACTTC. The rearrangement uses TRBV11-2 and TRBJ2-5; D not certain. Germline values: CDR1 SGHAT, CDR2 FQNNGV. The V gene lost 3 bases and the J gene lost 0 bases, with 5 bases spanning the gap. The CDR3 has 13 amino acids.

This clone was recorded only once. The chain uses TRBV4-3 and TRBJ2-7, with 9 bases identical to TRBD2. The germline gives CDR1 LGHNA, CDR2 YSLEER. The trim removed 4 bases at V and 6 bases at J, leaving 10 bases unmatched. The CDR3 extends over 15 amino acids. The CDR3 coding sequence is TGCGCCAGCAGCCGAGGGGTAGCGGGAGCTGGCGAGCAGTACTTC. It yields the protein CASSRGVAGAGEQYF.

The V call is TRBV6-1, the J call TRBJ2-5; TRBD2 matches 10 bases. CDR1 is MNHNS, CDR2 SASEGT, per germline. The CDR3 is 15 residues long. V gave up 3 bases and J gave up 5 bases; unmatched junction bases: 6. The CDR3 DNA is TGTGCCAGCAGTGAGGGTAGCGGGGGGCGGGAGACCCAGTACTTC. Its protein is CASSEGSGGRETQYF.

The chain joins TRBV2 to TRBJ1-2; tentatively, D is TRBD1 (5 bases). The V and J ends lost 1 base and 4 bases respectively, with 13 bases between them. The CDR3 is 15 amino acids. The germline V gene has CDR1 SNHLY and CDR2 FYNNEI. The CDR3 DNA reads TGTGCCAGCAGTGAAGGGAGGGGCCAGATCTATGGCTACACCTTC. The encoded protein is CASSEGRGQIYGYTF.

CDR3 in DNA: TGTGCCAGCAGCCTTCGGACTAGCGGGAGGCTCGAGCAGTACTTC. Translation: CASSLRTSGRLEQYF. V and J are TRBV7-2 and TRBJ2-5; 14 bases agree with TRBD2. The DNA end favors TRBJ2-7, so the J call may be wrong. The germline V gene has CDR1 SGHTA and CDR2 FQGNSA. CDR3 length equals 15 residues.

The genes are TRBV19 and TRBJ2-7; TRBD2 matches at 7 bases. Germline V gives CDR1 LNHDA, CDR2 SQIVND (reference sequence). The CDR3 runs to 15 residues. Trimming removed 3 bases from V and 6 bases from J; junction bases left unmatched: 11. The CDR3 loop is CASSIRGERPVEQYF. CDR3 sequence (DNA): TGTGCCAGTAGTATCCGGGGGGAGCGGCCGGTCGAGCAGTACTTC.

The J gene is TRBJ2-2, the V gene TRBV4-3; a weak D match, TRBD2 (6 bases). Germline V gene lookup returns CDR1 LGHNA and CDR2 YSLEER. The CDR3 runs to 17 residues. V dropped 3 bases and J dropped 1 base, with 15 bases sitting between them. The CDR3 here is CASSQAWDSRNTGELFF. The CDR3 DNA reads as TGCGCCAGCAGCCAGGCCTGGGACTCCAGGAACACCGGGGAGCTGTTTTTT.

This clone appeared a few times. The chain joins TRBV14 to TRBJ2-3, with a possible D match to TRBD1 (5 bases). Trimming cost V 5 bases and J 14 bases, with 26 bases left between them. Germline CDR1 and CDR2: SGHDN and FVKESK. CDR3 length: 15 amino acids. The chain's CDR3 is CASSALPNGHSRRYF. The CDR3, as DNA: TGTGCCAGCAGCGCATTGCCAAATGGACACAGCCGGCGGTATTTT.

The genes are TRBV5-1 and TRBJ1-2; 8 bases are shared with TRBD1. Trimming removed 4 bases from V and 3 bases from J; junction bases left unmatched: 8. CDR1 and CDR2 from the germline V gene are SGHRS and YFSETQ. CDR3 length: 15 amino acids. DNA of the CDR3: TGCGCCAGCAGCAGCCGACAGGGGTTGGACTATGGCTACACCTTC. It encodes CASSSRQGLDYGYTF. The whole variable domain, filled in from reference TRBV5-1 and TRBJ1-2, reads KAGVTQTPRYLIKTRGQQVTLSCSPISGHRSVSWYQQTPGQGLQFLFEYFSETQRNKGNFPGRFSGRQFSNSRSEMNVSTLELGDSALYLCASSSRQGLDYGYTFGSGTRLTVV.

The CDR3 DNA follows: TGTGCCAGCACCCTTGGGAGCAATGAGCAGTTCTTC. The encoded protein is CASTLGSNEQFF. The chain combines TRBV7-9 with TRBJ2-1; a weak D match, TRBD2 (5 bases). V was shortened by 7 bases and J by 6 bases, with 10 bases between the two germline ends. The CDR3 extends over 12 amino acids. Per the germline V gene, CDR1 is SEHNR and CDR2 is FQNEAQ (reference sequence). Variable domain in full (rest from reference TRBV7-9 and TRBJ2-1): DTGVSQNPRHKITKRGQNVTFRCDPISEHNRLYWYRQTLGQGPEFLTYFQNEAQLEKSRLLSDRFSAERPKGSFSTLEIQRTEQGDSAMYLCASTLGSNEQFFGPGTRLTVL.

The chain has TRBV19 and TRBJ2-6; D not certain. The germline V and J ends were trimmed by 3 bases and 0 bases, with 6 bases remaining between them. The CDR3 contains 15 residues. CDR1 and CDR2 (germline): LNHDA, SQIVND (reference sequence). CDR3 residues: CASSISGSGANVLTF. The CDR3 coding sequence is TGTGCCAGTAGTATTTCGGGCTCTGGGGCCAACGTCCTGACTTTC.

This rearrangement joins TRBV7-9 to TRBJ2-3; 10 bases align to TRBD1. The length of the CDR3 is 15 residues. The germline gives CDR1 SEHNR, CDR2 FQNEAQ (reference sequence). The J segment lost 4 bases and the V segment lost 7 bases, leaving 8 bases of the junction unmatched. The CDR3 spells CASIRGQGIADTQYF. DNA of the CDR3: TGTGCCAGCATTAGGGGACAGGGGATCGCAGATACGCAGTATTTT.

The CDR3 nucleotides are TGCGCCAGCAGCGTAGTACAGGGTTCCGAGACCCAGTACTTC. Its translation: CASSVVQGSETQYF. The chain links TRBV4-1 to TRBJ2-5; perhaps TRBD1 as D (6 bases). The CDR3 spans 14 residues. Germline CDR1 and CDR2: MGHRA and YSYEKL. V lost 5 bases and J lost 5, with 15 bases in between.